One sample yielded the 8 T cell receptor beta chains listed below, sequenced in a study of cytomegalovirus exposure and HLA in healthy donors. PCR used 60 Vbeta primers and 13 Jbeta primers. Assay used: immunoSEQ multiplex PCR; TCRdb lists only in-frame clones, some missing. This sample has more than 90,000 clones, with about three quarters found just once. The sample was PBMCs. The receptors derive from a man aged 40-49 years in good health and CMV-seropositive.

This clone appeared a few times. The CDR3 sequence is CASSITFDTQYF. DNA for the CDR3: TGTGCCAGTAGTATAACTTTCGATACGCAGTATTTT. The chain combines TRBV19 with TRBJ2-3; D not certain. V was clipped by 2 bases and J by 6 bases, with 6 bases between them. This CDR3 has 12 amino acids. Looked up from germline, CDR1 is LNHDA and CDR2 is SQIVND (reference sequence). The variable domain in full, with the rest retrieved from reference TRBV19 and TRBJ2-3, is DGGITQSPKYLFRKEGQNVTLSCEQNLNHDAMYWYRQDPGQGLRLIYYSQIVNDFQKGDIAEGYSVSREKKESFPLTVTSAQKNPTAFYLCASSITFDTQYFGPGTRLTVL.

The rearrangement links TRBV7-2 to TRBJ1-5, with unresolved D. CDR3 size: 14 residues. The V end lost 5 bases, the J end lost 6 bases, and 14 bases lay between the germline ends. Germline V gives CDR1 SGHTA, CDR2 FQGNSA. CDR3 coding DNA: TGTGCCAGCAGCCCCAGGTCGGCTGGTCAGCCCCAGCATTTT. This encodes CASSPRSAGQPQHF.

This chain joins TRBV6-6 and TRBJ1-3; D remains unclear. With 6 bases removed from V and 4 bases from J, the gap between germline ends came to 7 bases. Per the germline V gene, CDR1 is MNHNY and CDR2 is SVGAGI (reference sequence). The CDR3 is 12 amino acids. CDR3 DNA sequence: TGTGCCAGCAGGGCGGGAGGAAACACCATATATTTT. Translation: CASRAGGNTIYF.

V usage is TRBV6-5 and J usage is TRBJ2-1; D may be TRBD1 (6 bases). Trimming removed 2 bases at V and 10 bases at J, with 15 bases between. CDR1 is MNHEY, CDR2 SVGAGI, per germline. The CDR3 spans 14 residues. CDR3 DNA sequence: TGTGCCAGCAGTTACCTGGACAGCGTTGGAGAGCAGTTCTTC. It specifies CASSYLDSVGEQFF.

The V call is TRBV19, the J call TRBJ2-5, with 7 bases that match TRBD1. J lost 5 bases, V lost 9 bases, and 15 bases had no gene match. The CDR3 has 15 residues. CDR1 LNHDA and CDR2 SQIVND come from the germline V gene (reference sequence). In nucleotides, the CDR3 is TGTGCCAGCGGAACCGGGACAGATCACGTCGAGACCCAGTACTTC. This encodes CASGTGTDHVETQYF.

The chain uses TRBV19 and TRBJ2-2; 10 bases are shared with TRBD2. J gave up 0 bases and V 6 bases, and 4 bases lay outside the gene matches. The CDR3 sequence is 16 residues long. Germline loops: CDR1 LNHDA, CDR2 SQIVND (reference sequence). The CDR3 DNA sequence: TGTGCCAGTAGCACAGGACTAGCGGCGAACACCGGGGAGCTGTTTTTT. This gives the protein CASSTGLAANTGELFF.

The chain combines TRBV5-1 with TRBJ2-5; 12 nucleotides line up with TRBD1. Trimming at V came to 5 bases and at J to 1 base, leaving 6 bases not matched to a gene. Germline V gene lookup returns CDR1 SGHRS and CDR2 YFSETQ. The CDR3 sequence is 16 residues long. This CDR3 is CASRPGTGGSQETQYF. CDR3 in DNA: TGCGCCAGCAGACCCGGGACAGGGGGCTCCCAAGAGACCCAGTACTTC.

J is TRBJ2-5 and V is TRBV27, with 8 nucleotides matching TRBD1. The CDR3 runs 12 residues. V lost 7 bases to trimming and J lost 3 bases; unmatched junction nucleotides: 1. Germline lookup yields CDR1 MNHEY and CDR2 SMNVEV (reference sequence). This CDR3 reads CASMDREETQYF. DNA for the CDR3: TGTGCCAGCATGGACAGGGAAGAGACCCAGTACTTC.